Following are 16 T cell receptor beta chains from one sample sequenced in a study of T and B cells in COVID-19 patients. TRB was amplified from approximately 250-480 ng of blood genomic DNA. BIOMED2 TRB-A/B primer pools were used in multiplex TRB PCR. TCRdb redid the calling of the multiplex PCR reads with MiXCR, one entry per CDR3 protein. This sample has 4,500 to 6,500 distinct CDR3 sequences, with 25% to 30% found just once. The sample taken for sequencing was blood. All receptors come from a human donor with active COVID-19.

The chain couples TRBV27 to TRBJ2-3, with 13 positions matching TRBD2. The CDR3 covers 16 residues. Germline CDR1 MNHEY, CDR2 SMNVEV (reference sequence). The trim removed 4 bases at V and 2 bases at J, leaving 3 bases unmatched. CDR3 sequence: CASSSGLAGYTDTQYF. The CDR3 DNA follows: TGTGCCAGCAGTTCGGGACTAGCGGGATACACAGATACGCAGTATTTT.

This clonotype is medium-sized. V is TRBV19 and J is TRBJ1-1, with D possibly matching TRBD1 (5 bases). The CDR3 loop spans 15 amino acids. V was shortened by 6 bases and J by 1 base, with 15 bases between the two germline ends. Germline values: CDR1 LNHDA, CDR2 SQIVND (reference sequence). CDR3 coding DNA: TGTGCCAGTAGGGGAACGGGACGTCAGAACACTGAAGCTTTCTTT. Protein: CASRGTGRQNTEAFF.

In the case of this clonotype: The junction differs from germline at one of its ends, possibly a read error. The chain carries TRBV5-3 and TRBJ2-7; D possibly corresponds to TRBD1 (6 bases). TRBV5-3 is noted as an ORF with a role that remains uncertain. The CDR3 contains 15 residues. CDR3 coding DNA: TGTGCCAGCAGCTTGGACAGTGTGAGCTCCTACGAGCAGTACTTC. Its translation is CASSLDSVSSYEQYF.

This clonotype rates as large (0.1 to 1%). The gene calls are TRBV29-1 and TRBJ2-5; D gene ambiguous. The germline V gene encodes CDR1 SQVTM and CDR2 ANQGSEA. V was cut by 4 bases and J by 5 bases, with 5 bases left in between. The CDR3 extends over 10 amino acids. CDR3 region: CSVVLETQYF. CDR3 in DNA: TGCAGCGTTGTCTTGGAGACCCAGTACTTC. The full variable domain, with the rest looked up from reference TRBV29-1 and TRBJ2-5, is SAVISQKPSRDICQRGTSLTIQCQVDSQVTMMFWYRQQPGQSLTLIATANQGSEATYESGFVIDKFPISRPNLTFSTLTVSNMSPEDSSIYLCSVVLETQYFGPGTRLLVL.

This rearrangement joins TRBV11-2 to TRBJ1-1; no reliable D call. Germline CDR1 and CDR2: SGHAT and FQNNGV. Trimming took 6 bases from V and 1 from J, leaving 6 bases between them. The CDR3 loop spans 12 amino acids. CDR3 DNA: TGTGCCAGCAGACCGGGGAACACTGAAGCTTTCTTT. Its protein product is CASRPGNTEAFF.

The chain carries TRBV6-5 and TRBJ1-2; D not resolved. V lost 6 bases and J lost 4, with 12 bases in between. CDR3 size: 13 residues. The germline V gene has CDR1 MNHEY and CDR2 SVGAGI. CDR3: CASSPDGLYGYTF. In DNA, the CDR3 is TGTGCCAGCAGCCCCGACGGTCTCTATGGCTACACCTTC.

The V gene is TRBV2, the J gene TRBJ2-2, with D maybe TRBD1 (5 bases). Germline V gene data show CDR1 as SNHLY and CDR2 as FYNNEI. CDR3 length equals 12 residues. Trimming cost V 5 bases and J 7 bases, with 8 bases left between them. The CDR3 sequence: CASSPDSGELFF. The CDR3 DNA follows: TGTGCCAGCAGTCCAGACAGCGGGGAGCTGTTTTTT.

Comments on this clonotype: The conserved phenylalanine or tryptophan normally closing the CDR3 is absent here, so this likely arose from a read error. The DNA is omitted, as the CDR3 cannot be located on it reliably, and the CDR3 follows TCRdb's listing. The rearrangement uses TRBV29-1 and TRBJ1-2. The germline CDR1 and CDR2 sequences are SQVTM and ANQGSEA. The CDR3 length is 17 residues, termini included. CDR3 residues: CSVEDQGRQDSLAGYTC.

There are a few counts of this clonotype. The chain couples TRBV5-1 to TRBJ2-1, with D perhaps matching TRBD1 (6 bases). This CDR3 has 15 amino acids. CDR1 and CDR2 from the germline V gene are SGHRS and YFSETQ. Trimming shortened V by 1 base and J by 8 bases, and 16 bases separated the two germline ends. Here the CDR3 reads CASSLKFVQGDEQFF. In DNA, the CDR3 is TGCGCCAGCAGCTTGAAATTTGTACAGGGAGATGAGCAGTTCTTC.

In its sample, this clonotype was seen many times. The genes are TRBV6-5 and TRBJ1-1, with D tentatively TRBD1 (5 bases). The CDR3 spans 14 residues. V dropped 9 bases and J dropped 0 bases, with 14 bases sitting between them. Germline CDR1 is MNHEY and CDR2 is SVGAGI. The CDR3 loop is CASLRRGMNTEAFF. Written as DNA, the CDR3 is TGTGCCAGTCTAAGGCGGGGGATGAACACTGAAGCTTTCTTT.

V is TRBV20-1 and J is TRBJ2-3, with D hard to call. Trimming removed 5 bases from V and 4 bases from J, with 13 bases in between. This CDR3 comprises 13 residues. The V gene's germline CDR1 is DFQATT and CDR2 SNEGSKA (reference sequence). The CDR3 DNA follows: TGCAGTGCTGAAGGGCCGTTCCCAGATACGCAGTATTTT. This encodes CSAEGPFPDTQYF.

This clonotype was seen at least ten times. As DNA, the CDR3 is TGTGCCAGCAGTTGGAGAGACCGAGGGGCAGATACGCAGTATTTT. This translates into CASSWRDRGADTQYF. The J gene is TRBJ2-3, the V gene TRBV6-2 or TRBV6-3; D may correspond to TRBD1 or TRBD2 (5 bases each). CDR1 is MNHEY and CDR2 is SVGEGT in the germline V gene. The CDR3 is made up of 15 amino acids. Trimming shortened V by 4 bases and J by 4 bases, and 15 bases separated the two germline ends.

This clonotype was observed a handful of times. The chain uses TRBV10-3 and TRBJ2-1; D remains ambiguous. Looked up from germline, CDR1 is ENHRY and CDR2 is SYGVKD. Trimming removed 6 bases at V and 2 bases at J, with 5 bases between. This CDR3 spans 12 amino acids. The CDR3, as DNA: TGTGCCATCAGGGGGACCTACAATGAGCAGTTCTTC. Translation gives CAIRGTYNEQFF.

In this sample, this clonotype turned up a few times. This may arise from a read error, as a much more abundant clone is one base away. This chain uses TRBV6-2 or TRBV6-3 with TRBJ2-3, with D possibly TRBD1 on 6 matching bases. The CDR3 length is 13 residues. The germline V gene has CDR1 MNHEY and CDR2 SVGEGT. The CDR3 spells CSSRRQDTDTQYF. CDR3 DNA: TGTTCCAGCAGGCGACAGGACACAGATACGCAGTATTTT.

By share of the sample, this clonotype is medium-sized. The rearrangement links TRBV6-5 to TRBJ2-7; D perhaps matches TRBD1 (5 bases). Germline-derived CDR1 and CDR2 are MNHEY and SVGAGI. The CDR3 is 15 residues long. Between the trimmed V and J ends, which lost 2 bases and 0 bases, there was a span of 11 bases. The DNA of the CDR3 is TGTGCCAGCAGTTACGGGGCGGAAAGCTCCTACGAGCAGTACTTC. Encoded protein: CASSYGAESSYEQYF.

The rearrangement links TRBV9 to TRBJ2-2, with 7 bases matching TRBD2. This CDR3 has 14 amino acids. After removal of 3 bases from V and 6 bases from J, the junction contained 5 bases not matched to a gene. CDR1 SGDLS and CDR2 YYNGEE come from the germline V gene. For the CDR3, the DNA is TGTGCCAGCAGCGCCACTAGCGCCCCCGGGGAGCTGTTTTTT. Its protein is CASSATSAPGELFF.